The source of this T cell receptor (beta chain) is a study of blood T cell repertoires in COVID-19. Looking at the study overall: From T cells, B-cell-depleted T cells, or PBMCs came the material, which was cDNA or gDNA.

Source study methods: Amplification from reference gene primers served as the basis for estimated nucleated cell counts. Measured with immunoSEQ multiplex PCR; TCRdb has only the in-frame clones, and not every one. The DNA gave D and trimming, while V, J and clone size come from that table. The data show around 300,000 clones, with roughly 90% seen just once and 0.95% to 1.2% held by the top ten. Assignments of participants to cohorts depended upon their own reported clinical history. Recovered status applied to Cohort 3 donors who had two consecutive negative PCRs. It also applied to those with clearance or with symptom resolution. There are 13 residues in the CDR3. CDR1 and CDR2 (germline): GTSNPN, SVGIG (reference sequence). V was cut by 4 bases and J by 8 bases, with 17 bases left in between.

This receptor was obtained from a young woman who had recovered from COVID-19. The sequenced sample consisted of PBMCs or T cells enriched from blood (not recorded which). The V call is TRBV30, the J call TRBJ1-2; tentatively, D is TRBD1 (5 bases). The CDR3 sequence: CAWKRQPMGGYTF. Here the CDR3 DNA reads TGTGCCTGGAAAAGACAGCCCATGGGGGGCTACACCTTC.